This T cell receptor (beta chain) was recorded in a study of blood T cell repertoires in COVID-19. Overall study: Acute-phase and convalescent COVID-19 samples originated in the United States, Italy and Spain. PBMCs, B-cell-depleted T cells, or T cells provided the cDNA or gDNA that made up the material.

In the authors' workflow: The assay estimated nucleated cells by amplifying reference gene primers. Method: immunoSEQ multiplex PCR; TCRdb's copy keeps in-frame clones and lacks some. The V and J calls and clone size come from that table; D and trimming were worked out from the DNA. The sample records just under 85,000 clones, more than 80% being singletons. Germline values: CDR1 LGHDT, CDR2 YNNKEL (reference sequence). V dropped 4 bases and J dropped 4; count of bases not matched to a gene: 9. The CDR3 consists of 15 residues. This sequence originates from an elderly woman with acute or convalescent COVID-19. Sequencing was performed on peripheral blood. The chain couples TRBV3-1 (or the pseudogene TRBV3-2) to TRBJ1-2; 7 bases map to TRBD1. CDR3 loop: CASSPGQSNRYGYTF. DNA of the CDR3: TGTGCCAGCAGCCCGGGACAGTCTAATCGCTATGGCTACACCTTC.